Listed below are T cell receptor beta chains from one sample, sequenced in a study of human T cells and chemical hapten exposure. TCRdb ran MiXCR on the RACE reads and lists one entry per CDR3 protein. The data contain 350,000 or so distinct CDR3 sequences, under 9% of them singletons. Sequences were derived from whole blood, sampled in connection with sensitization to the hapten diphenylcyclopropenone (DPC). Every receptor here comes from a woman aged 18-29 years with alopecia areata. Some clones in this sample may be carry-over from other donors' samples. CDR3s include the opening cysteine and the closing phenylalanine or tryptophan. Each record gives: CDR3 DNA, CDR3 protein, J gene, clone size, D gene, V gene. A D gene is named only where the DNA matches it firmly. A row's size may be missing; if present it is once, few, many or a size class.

CDR3 DNA: TGTGCCAGCAGTTCTCTACAGTTACAAGAGACCCAGTACTTC; CDR3 protein: CASSSLQLQETQYF; J gene: TRBJ2-5; clone size: few; D gene: NA; V gene: TRBV27
CDR3 DNA: TGTGCCAGCAGCCCGAGGATAGGGGTCAGGTGGGAGACCCAGTACTTC; CDR3 protein: CASSPRIGVRWETQYF; J gene: TRBJ2-5; clone size: NA; D gene: NA; V gene: TRBV7-9
CDR3 DNA: TGCGCCAGCCGAAGGACAGGGCAAGAGACCCAGTACTTC; CDR3 protein: CASRRTGQETQYF; J gene: TRBJ2-5; clone size: many; D gene: TRBD1; V gene: TRBV4-3
CDR3 DNA: TGTGCCAGCAGCCAACATGGACAGGGTGAGAATGGCTACACCTTC; CDR3 protein: CASSQHGQGENGYTF; J gene: TRBJ1-2; clone size: few; D gene: TRBD1; V gene: TRBV3-1
CDR3 DNA: TGTGCTAGTGGTTTGGGCCAGACCTACGAGCAGTACTTC; CDR3 protein: CASGLGQTYEQYF; J gene: TRBJ2-7; clone size: NA; D gene: NA; V gene: TRBV12-5
CDR3 DNA: TGTGCCAGCAGCTTAACTAGCTCTGGGGCCAACGTCCTGACTTTC; CDR3 protein: CASSLTSSGANVLTF; J gene: TRBJ2-6; clone size: many; D gene: NA; V gene: TRBV7-9
CDR3 DNA: TGTGCCAGCAGCGTCTCGGCCGGTGAGCAGTTCTTC; CDR3 protein: CASSVSAGEQFF; J gene: TRBJ2-1; clone size: NA; D gene: NA; V gene: TRBV7-3
CDR3 DNA: TGTGCCAGCAGGGGTGAGGGCGGAGAGACCCAGTACTTC; CDR3 protein: CASRGEGGETQYF; J gene: TRBJ2-5; clone size: few; D gene: NA; V gene: TRBV12-3/TRBV12-4
CDR3 DNA: TGTGCCAGCAGTTACGCAGAGGGGGATGGCTACACCTTC; CDR3 protein: CASSYAEGDGYTF; J gene: TRBJ1-2; clone size: NA; D gene: NA; V gene: TRBV6-5
CDR3 DNA: TGCGCCAGCAGTTTCTCAGGACTAGCGGAACCACGACCGGATACGCAGTATTTT; CDR3 protein: CASSFSGLAEPRPDTQYF; J gene: TRBJ2-3; clone size: many; D gene: TRBD2; V gene: TRBV4-1
CDR3 DNA: TGTGCCAGCAGCTATGGCCCCGAGCAGTACTTC; CDR3 protein: CASSYGPEQYF; J gene: TRBJ2-7; clone size: many; D gene: NA; V gene: TRBV13
CDR3 DNA: TGTGCCTCAGGGCAGGCGCACTCCTACGAGCAGTACTTC; CDR3 protein: CASGQAHSYEQYF; J gene: TRBJ2-7; clone size: NA; D gene: NA; V gene: TRBV27
CDR3 DNA: TGTGCCAGCAGCCAAGTTTTGGGGACAGTTTCGAACACCGGGGAGCTGTTTTTT; CDR3 protein: CASSQVLGTVSNTGELFF; J gene: TRBJ2-2; clone size: many; D gene: TRBD1; V gene: TRBV4-2
CDR3 DNA: TGTGCCAGCAGTCCACCCGCTAGCAATCAGCCCCAGCATTTT; CDR3 protein: CASSPPASNQPQHF; J gene: TRBJ1-5; clone size: few; D gene: NA; V gene: TRBV6-2/TRBV6-3
CDR3 DNA: TGCAGCGTTGAATCTCGGACATCGCTGGATACGCAGTATTTT; CDR3 protein: CSVESRTSLDTQYF; J gene: TRBJ2-3; clone size: few; D gene: NA; V gene: TRBV29-1
CDR3 DNA: TGTGCCAGCAGCTCCGGCCTCGACAGGGGCGGAAATGAAAAACTGTTTTTT; CDR3 protein: CASSSGLDRGGNEKLFF; J gene: TRBJ1-4; clone size: NA; D gene: TRBD1; V gene: TRBV5-4
CDR3 DNA: TGTGCCAGCAGCTTATTTCAGGGGCACAATGAGCAGTTCTTC; CDR3 protein: CASSLFQGHNEQFF; J gene: TRBJ2-1; clone size: few; D gene: NA; V gene: TRBV7-2
CDR3 DNA: TGTGCCAGCAGCCACCCCCCTCTTAACACTGAAGCTTTCTTT; CDR3 protein: CASSHPPLNTEAFF; J gene: TRBJ1-1; clone size: NA; D gene: NA; V gene: TRBV3-1
CDR3 DNA: TGTGCCAGCAGTTTAGAGGGGGTGATGGTCTCCTACGAGCAGTACTTC; CDR3 protein: CASSLEGVMVSYEQYF; J gene: TRBJ2-7; clone size: NA; D gene: NA; V gene: TRBV28
CDR3 DNA: TGTGCCATCAGGACAGGGGTTGACCCTGATTCACCCCTCCACTTT; CDR3 protein: CAIRTGVDPDSPLHF; J gene: TRBJ1-6; clone size: NA; D gene: TRBD1; V gene: TRBV10-3
CDR3 DNA: TGTGCCAGCAGCCAGGGCCCAGACAATGAGCAGTTCTTC; CDR3 protein: CASSQGPDNEQFF; J gene: TRBJ2-1; clone size: NA; D gene: NA; V gene: TRBV4-2
CDR3 DNA: TGTGCCAGCAGTGAATCTCGGGGGAGGTTCGCAACTAATGAAAAACTGTTTTTT; CDR3 protein: CASSESRGRFATNEKLFF; J gene: TRBJ1-4; clone size: NA; D gene: NA; V gene: TRBV6-1
CDR3 DNA: TGTGCCAGCAGTTATGACTGGTCCCAAGAGACCCGGTACTTC; CDR3 protein: CASSYDWSQETRYF; J gene: TRBJ2-5; clone size: once; D gene: NA; V gene: TRBV27
CDR3 DNA: TGTGCCAGCAGCTCTTACGGACTAGCGGGGGCTCCAACGGGTACGCAGTATTTT; CDR3 protein: CASSSYGLAGAPTGTQYF; J gene: TRBJ2-3; clone size: few; D gene: TRBD2; V gene: TRBV7-2
CDR3 DNA: TGCAGCGTTGAAGTAGGAGGGTCAGGGATCACAGATACGCAGTATTTT; CDR3 protein: CSVEVGGSGITDTQYF; J gene: TRBJ2-3; clone size: few; D gene: NA; V gene: TRBV29-1
CDR3 DNA: TGTGCCAGCAGTTGGGACCAGACGCCCCAGCATTTT; CDR3 protein: CASSWDQTPQHF; J gene: TRBJ1-5; clone size: few; D gene: NA; V gene: TRBV12-3/TRBV12-4
CDR3 DNA: TGTGCCAGCAGCCGGACAGGGTCCGGGCAGCCCCAGCATTTT; CDR3 protein: CASSRTGSGQPQHF; J gene: TRBJ1-5; clone size: NA; D gene: TRBD1; V gene: TRBV12-3/TRBV12-4
CDR3 DNA: TGCAGCGTTGAAACAGGCTACATGAACACTGAAGCTTTCTTT; CDR3 protein: CSVETGYMNTEAFF; J gene: TRBJ1-1; clone size: NA; D gene: NA; V gene: TRBV29-1
CDR3 DNA: TGTGCCAGCACCCCAGGGGTGAGTCAGCCCCAGCATTTT; CDR3 protein: CASTPGVSQPQHF; J gene: TRBJ1-5; clone size: NA; D gene: NA; V gene: TRBV7-2
CDR3 DNA: TGTGCCAGCAGCTTTACAGCGGGGGGGCGGCCAGATACGCAGTATTTT; CDR3 protein: CASSFTAGGRPDTQYF; J gene: TRBJ2-3; clone size: few; D gene: TRBD2; V gene: TRBV7-9
CDR3 DNA: TGTGCCAGCAGTTATAGTGCCTATGGCTACACCTTC; CDR3 protein: CASSYSAYGYTF; J gene: TRBJ1-2; clone size: many; D gene: NA; V gene: TRBV6-2/TRBV6-3
CDR3 DNA: TGTGCCAGCAGTGAATCGGCTAGCCCGTCCTACAATGAGCAGTTCTTC; CDR3 protein: CASSESASPSYNEQFF; J gene: TRBJ2-1; clone size: few; D gene: NA; V gene: TRBV6-1
CDR3 DNA: TGTGCCAGCAGAAAACCCGGACAGCTCTACTATGGCTACACCTTC; CDR3 protein: CASRKPGQLYYGYTF; J gene: TRBJ1-2; clone size: NA; D gene: NA; V gene: TRBV6-6
CDR3 DNA: TGTGCCAGCAGTGTGTACAGGGGTCAGCCCCAGCATTTT; CDR3 protein: CASSVYRGQPQHF; J gene: TRBJ1-5; clone size: many; D gene: TRBD1; V gene: TRBV28
CDR3 DNA: TGCAGTGCTAGAGATCCCCTAGCTCCCAAACACTCCTACGAGCAGTACTTC; CDR3 protein: CSARDPLAPKHSYEQYF; J gene: TRBJ2-7; clone size: many; D gene: NA; V gene: TRBV20-1
CDR3 DNA: TGCGCCAGCAGCCTTGACACGGCGGGGGGTGCCTACAATGAGCAGTTCTTC; CDR3 protein: CASSLDTAGGAYNEQFF; J gene: TRBJ2-1; clone size: many; D gene: TRBD2; V gene: TRBV4-1
CDR3 DNA: TGTGCCAGCAGCCAAGATAGCAGACAGGCTAGCTTCACCGGGGAGCTGTTTTTT; CDR3 protein: CASSQDSRQASFTGELFF; J gene: TRBJ2-2; clone size: NA; D gene: NA; V gene: TRBV14
CDR3 DNA: TGTGCCAGCAGGCCTAAGTCGGCAGAGCTTTATGGCTACACCTTC; CDR3 protein: CASRPKSAELYGYTF; J gene: TRBJ1-2; clone size: NA; D gene: NA; V gene: TRBV5-4
CDR3 DNA: TGTGCCAGCAGTGCGCCTTGGGAAGATACGCAGTATTTT; CDR3 protein: CASSAPWEDTQYF; J gene: TRBJ2-3; clone size: few; D gene: NA; V gene: TRBV12-3/TRBV12-4
CDR3 DNA: TGTGCCAGCTCACCACTGGGGGCACGAGGGATGAACACTGAAGCTTTCTTT; CDR3 protein: CASSPLGARGMNTEAFF; J gene: TRBJ1-1; clone size: many; D gene: NA; V gene: TRBV18
CDR3 DNA: TGTGCCAGCAGCTCTTCAGGGAACACTGAAGCTTTCTTT; CDR3 protein: CASSSSGNTEAFF; J gene: TRBJ1-1; clone size: few; D gene: NA; V gene: TRBV7-2
CDR3 DNA: TGCGCCAGCAGCCAAGTCGCGGATTATAATGAAAAACTGTTTTTT; CDR3 protein: CASSQVADYNEKLFF; J gene: TRBJ1-4; clone size: many; D gene: NA; V gene: TRBV4-3
CDR3 DNA: TGCAGTGCACTTAATGAAAAACTGTTTTTT; CDR3 protein: CSALNEKLFF; J gene: TRBJ1-4; clone size: NA; D gene: NA; V gene: TRBV20-1
CDR3 DNA: TGTGCCAGCAGCTTAATCGACAGGGGGGAACTAAAGTACTTC; CDR3 protein: CASSLIDRGELKYF; J gene: TRBJ2-4; clone size: NA; D gene: TRBD1; V gene: TRBV7-9
CDR3 DNA: TGTGCCAGCAGACGTTACAGGGGAAACACCGGGGAGCTGTTTTTT; CDR3 protein: CASRRYRGNTGELFF; J gene: TRBJ2-2; clone size: many; D gene: TRBD1; V gene: TRBV28